This T cell receptor beta chain was obtained from a study of T cell responses to AZD1222 COVID-19 vaccine. The study, taken as a whole, reports: Among spike-specific TCRs, nearly half reportedly target unmutated variant regions. No repertoire was sampled before or during the peak T cell response, only after it. A mostly white British donor set with more females was recruited, and clonal diversity was possibly underestimated. Compared with day 0, the breadth and depth of the Spike-specific TCR repertoire rose significantly after two doses of AZD1222.

In the case of this clone: The antigen remains undetermined.

The repertoire was sequenced with immunoSEQ multiplex PCR; TCRdb's copy has only in-frame clones and lacks some. Seen here are some 74,000 clones, under 90% observed once, and the top ten hold over 1.1%. The germline gives CDR1 SGHRS, CDR2 YFSETQ. The CDR3 covers 17 residues. V shed 3 bases, J shed 0 bases, and the junction held 8 bases outside the gene matches. The source was peripheral blood, collected 28 days after the second AZD1222 dose. The chain links TRBV5-1 to TRBJ2-4; 8 bases are shared with TRBD1. This clonotype was obtained from an adult who received the AZD1222 COVID-19 vaccine. This CDR3 is CASSSGQETLAKNIQYF. The CDR3, as DNA: TGCGCCAGCAGCTCGGGACAGGAGACTTTAGCCAAAAACATTCAGTACTTC. The full variable domain, in which reference TRBV5-1 and TRBJ2-4 provide the parts outside the CDR3, is KAGVTQTPRYLIKTRGQQVTLSCSPISGHRSVSWYQQTPGQGLQFLFEYFSETQRNKGNFPGRFSGRQFSNSRSEMNVSTLELGDSALYLCASSSGQETLAKNIQYFGAGTRLSVL.